A single sample gave rise to the 7 T cell receptor beta chains below, sequenced in a study of CD8+CD57+ T cells in acquired aplastic anemia. Genomic DNA, the template, was used for profiling of the TCR beta VDJ and CDR3. TCRdb recomputed calls from the reads with MiXCR, one row per CDR3 protein. This table has about 190,000 distinct CDR3 sequences, around 50% appearing once. Input material: sorted CD4+, CD8+, or CD8+CD57+ T cells (not recorded which) from PBMCs. The receptors were sampled from a human donor in good health, serving as a control.

A word on this clonotype: A read error may account for a junction end that differs from germline. The gene calls are TRBV7-2 and TRBJ2-3; TRBD2 matches at 12 bases. The CDR3 is 15 amino acids. CDR1 and CDR2 (germline): SGHTA, FQGNSA. The CDR3 here is CASSSSGGGTDTRYF. DNA for the CDR3: TGTGCCAGCAGCTCTAGCGGGGGGGGCACAGATACGCGGTATTTT.

The chain links TRBV7-2 to TRBJ1-6; 12 nucleotides match TRBD1. The CDR3 has 18 amino acids. Losses at the gene ends were 0 bases for V and 6 bases for J; bases not matched to a gene: 6. Germline CDR1 reads SGHTA; CDR2 reads FQGNSA. CDR3 sequence: CASSLASPGQGANSPLHF. The CDR3 DNA reads TGTGCCAGCAGCTTAGCGAGCCCGGGACAGGGGGCTAATTCACCCCTCCACTTT.

CDR3 DNA: TGCAGTGCGCCGACCGGGACAGGGGTCAATCAGCCCCAGCATTTT. Amino acid sequence: CSAPTGTGVNQPQHF. This chain connects TRBV20-1 to TRBJ1-5; 10 nucleotides agree with TRBD1. Germline V lookup: CDR1 DFQATT, CDR2 SNEGSKA (reference sequence). This CDR3 has 15 residues. V gave up 6 bases and J gave up 3 bases; unmatched junction bases: 8.

The chain is built from TRBV7-2 and TRBJ2-1, with 14 nucleotides matching TRBD2. Per germline, CDR1 SGHTA and CDR2 FQGNSA. The CDR3 runs 15 residues. After removal of 3 bases from V and 10 bases from J, the junction contained 5 bases not matched to a gene. The DNA for the CDR3 is TGTGCCAGCAGCTTTGGACTAGCGGGAGGCAAAGAGCAGTTCTTC. Translating it yields CASSFGLAGGKEQFF.

This clonotype was recorded many times. The chain is built from TRBV7-8 and TRBJ1-5, with D perhaps matching TRBD1 (5 bases). Germline V CDR1 and CDR2: SGHVS, FQNEAQ. CDR3 length: 17 amino acids. V was pared by 0 bases and J by 2 bases, with 14 bases between. The CDR3 loop is CASSLAAGTVGNQPQHF. In DNA form, the CDR3 reads TGTGCCAGCAGCTTAGCGGCGGGGACTGTCGGCAATCAGCCCCAGCATTTT. Together with reference TRBV7-8 and TRBJ1-5, the CDR3 gives the full variable domain: GAGVSQSPRYKVAKRGQDVALRCDPISGHVSLFWYQQALGQGPEFLTYFQNEAQLDKSGLPSDRFFAERPEGSVSTLKIQRTQQEDSAVYLCASSLAAGTVGNQPQHFGDGTRLSIL.

There are many counts of this clonotype. V gene TRBV20-1 combines with J gene TRBJ2-7; D gene uncertain. The germline CDR1 and CDR2 sequences are DFQATT and SNEGSKA (reference sequence). Deletions cut 1 base from V and 0 bases from J, with 16 bases between. The CDR3 sequence is 16 residues long. CDR3: CSARVGNSRASYEQYF. The CDR3 DNA follows: TGCAGTGCTAGAGTTGGGAACAGCCGAGCCTCCTACGAGCAGTACTTC.

Many counts were recorded for this clonotype. J is TRBJ2-7 and V is TRBV3-1; TRBD2 might be the D (5 bases). CDR1 and CDR2 (germline): LGHDT, YNNKEL (reference sequence). This CDR3 region has 14 residues. Trimming took 1 base from V and 0 from J, leaving 7 bases between them. CDR3 bases: TGTGCCAGCAGCCAAGTACTAGACTCCTACGAGCAGTACTTC. It specifies CASSQVLDSYEQYF.